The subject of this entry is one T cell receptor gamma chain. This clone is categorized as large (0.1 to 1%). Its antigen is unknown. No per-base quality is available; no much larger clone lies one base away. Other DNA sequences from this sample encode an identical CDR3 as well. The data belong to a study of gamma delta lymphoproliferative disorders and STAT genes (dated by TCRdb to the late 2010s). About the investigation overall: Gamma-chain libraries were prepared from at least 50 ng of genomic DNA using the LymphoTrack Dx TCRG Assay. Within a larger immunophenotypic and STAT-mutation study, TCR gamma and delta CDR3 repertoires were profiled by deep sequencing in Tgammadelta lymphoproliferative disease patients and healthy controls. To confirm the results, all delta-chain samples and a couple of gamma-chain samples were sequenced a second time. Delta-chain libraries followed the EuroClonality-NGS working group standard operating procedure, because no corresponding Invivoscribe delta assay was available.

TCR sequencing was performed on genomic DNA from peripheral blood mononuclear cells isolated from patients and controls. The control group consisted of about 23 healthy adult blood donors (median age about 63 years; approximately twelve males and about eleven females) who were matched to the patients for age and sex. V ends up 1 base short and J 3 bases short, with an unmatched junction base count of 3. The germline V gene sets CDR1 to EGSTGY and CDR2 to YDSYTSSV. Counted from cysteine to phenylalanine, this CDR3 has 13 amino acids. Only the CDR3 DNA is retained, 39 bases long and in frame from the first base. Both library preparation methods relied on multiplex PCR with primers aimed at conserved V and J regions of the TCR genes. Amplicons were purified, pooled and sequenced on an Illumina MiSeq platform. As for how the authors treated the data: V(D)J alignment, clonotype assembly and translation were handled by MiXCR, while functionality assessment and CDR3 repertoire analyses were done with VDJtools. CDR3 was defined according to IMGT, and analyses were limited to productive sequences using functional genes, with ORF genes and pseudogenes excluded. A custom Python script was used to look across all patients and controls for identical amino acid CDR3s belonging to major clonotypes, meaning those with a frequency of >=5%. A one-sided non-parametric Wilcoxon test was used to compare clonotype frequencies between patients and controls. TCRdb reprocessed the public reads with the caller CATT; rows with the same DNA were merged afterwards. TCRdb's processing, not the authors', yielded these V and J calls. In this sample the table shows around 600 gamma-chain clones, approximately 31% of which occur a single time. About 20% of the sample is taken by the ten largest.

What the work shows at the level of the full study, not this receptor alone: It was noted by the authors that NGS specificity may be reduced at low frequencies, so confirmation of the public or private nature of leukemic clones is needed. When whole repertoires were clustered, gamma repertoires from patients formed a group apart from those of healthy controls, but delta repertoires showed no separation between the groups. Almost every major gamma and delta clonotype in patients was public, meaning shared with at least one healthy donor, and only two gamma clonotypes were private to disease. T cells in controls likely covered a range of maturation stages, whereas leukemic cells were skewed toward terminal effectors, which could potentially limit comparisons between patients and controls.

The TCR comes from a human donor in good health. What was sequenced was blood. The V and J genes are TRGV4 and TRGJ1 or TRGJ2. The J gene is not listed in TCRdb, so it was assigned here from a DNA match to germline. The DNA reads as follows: TGTGCCACCTGGGATGGCCCTTATTATAAGAAACTCTTT. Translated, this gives CATWDGPYYKKLF.